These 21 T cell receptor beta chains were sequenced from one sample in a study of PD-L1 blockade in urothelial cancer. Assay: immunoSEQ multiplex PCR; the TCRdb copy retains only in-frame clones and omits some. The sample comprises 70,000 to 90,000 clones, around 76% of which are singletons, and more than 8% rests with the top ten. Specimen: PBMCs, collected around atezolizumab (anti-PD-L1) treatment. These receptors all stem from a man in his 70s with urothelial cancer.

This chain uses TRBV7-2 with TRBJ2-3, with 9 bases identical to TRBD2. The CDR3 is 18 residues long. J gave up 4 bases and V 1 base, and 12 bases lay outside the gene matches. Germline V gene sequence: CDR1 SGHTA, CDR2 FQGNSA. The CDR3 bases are TGTGCCAGCAGCTTAGTGGGACTAGCAGACTCAAGTGCAGATACGCAGTATTTT. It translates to CASSLVGLADSSADTQYF.

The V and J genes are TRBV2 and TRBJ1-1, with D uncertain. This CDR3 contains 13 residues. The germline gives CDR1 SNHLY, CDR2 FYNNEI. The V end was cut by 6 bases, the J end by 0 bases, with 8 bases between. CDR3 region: CASRVQMNTEAFF. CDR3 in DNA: TGTGCCAGCAGAGTACAAATGAACACTGAAGCTTTCTTT.

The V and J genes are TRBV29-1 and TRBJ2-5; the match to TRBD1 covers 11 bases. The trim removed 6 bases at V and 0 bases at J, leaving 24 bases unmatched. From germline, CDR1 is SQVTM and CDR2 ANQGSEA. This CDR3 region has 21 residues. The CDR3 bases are TGCAGCGTGGTCTGGACAGGGGGCAGGAGCGTTCGTGATCCGTACCAAGAGACCCAGTACTTC. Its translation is CSVVWTGGRSVRDPYQETQYF. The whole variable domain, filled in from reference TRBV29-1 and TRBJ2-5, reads SAVISQKPSRDICQRGTSLTIQCQVDSQVTMMFWYRQQPGQSLTLIATANQGSEATYESGFVIDKFPISRPNLTFSTLTVSNMSPEDSSIYLCSVVWTGGRSVRDPYQETQYFGPGTRLLVL.

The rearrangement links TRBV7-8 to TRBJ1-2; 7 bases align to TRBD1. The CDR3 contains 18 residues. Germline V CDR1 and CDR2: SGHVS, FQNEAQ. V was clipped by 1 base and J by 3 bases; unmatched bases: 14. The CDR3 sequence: CASSLGGGQVPGDYGYTF. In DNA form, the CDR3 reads TGTGCCAGCAGCTTAGGTGGTGGACAGGTACCCGGGGACTATGGCTACACCTTC.

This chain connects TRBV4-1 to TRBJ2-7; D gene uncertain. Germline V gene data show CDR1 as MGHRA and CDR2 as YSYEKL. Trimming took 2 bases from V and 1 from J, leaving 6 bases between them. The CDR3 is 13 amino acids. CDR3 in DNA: TGCGCCAGCAGCCAAATTCAGTCCTACGAGCAGTACTTC. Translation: CASSQIQSYEQYF.

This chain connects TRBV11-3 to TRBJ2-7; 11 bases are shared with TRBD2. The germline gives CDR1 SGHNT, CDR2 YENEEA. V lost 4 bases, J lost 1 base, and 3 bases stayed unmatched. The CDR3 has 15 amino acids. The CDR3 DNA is TGTGCCAGCAGCTCCGGGACTAGCGGTTCCTACGAGCAGTACTTC. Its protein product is CASSSGTSGSYEQYF.

CDR3 nucleotide sequence: TGCGCCAGCAGCCAAGTACGGGCAGGGGGTAGGACTGAAGCTTTCTTT. It translates to CASSQVRAGGRTEAFF. The chain is built from TRBV4-1 and TRBJ1-1, with 7 nucleotides matching TRBD1. The CDR3 consists of 16 residues. V shed 1 base and J 5 bases; nucleotides not matched to a gene: 10. The germline gives CDR1 MGHRA, CDR2 YSYEKL.

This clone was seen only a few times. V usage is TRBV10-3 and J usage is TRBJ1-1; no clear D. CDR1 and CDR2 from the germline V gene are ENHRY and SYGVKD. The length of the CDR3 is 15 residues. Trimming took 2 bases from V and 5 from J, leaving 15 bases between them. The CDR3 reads CAISEQAAGGTEAFF. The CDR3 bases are TGTGCCATCAGTGAGCAGGCCGCTGGCGGGACTGAAGCTTTCTTT.

The CDR3 spells CASSLAGAPYEQYF. The CDR3 nucleotides are TGTGCCAGCAGTTTAGCGGGAGCTCCCTACGAGCAGTACTTC. V is TRBV6-5 and J is TRBJ2-7; TRBD2 matches at 9 bases. The germline CDR1 and CDR2 sequences are MNHEY and SVGAGI. V trimming: 4 bases; J trimming: 2 bases; junction bases outside the gene matches: 3. The CDR3 sequence is 14 residues long.

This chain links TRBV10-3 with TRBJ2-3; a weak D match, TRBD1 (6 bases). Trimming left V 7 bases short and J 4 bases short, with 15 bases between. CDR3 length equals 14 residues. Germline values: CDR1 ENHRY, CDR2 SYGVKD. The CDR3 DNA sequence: TGTGCCATCACCCGGGACAATACCTCAGATACGCAGTATTTT. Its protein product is CAITRDNTSDTQYF.

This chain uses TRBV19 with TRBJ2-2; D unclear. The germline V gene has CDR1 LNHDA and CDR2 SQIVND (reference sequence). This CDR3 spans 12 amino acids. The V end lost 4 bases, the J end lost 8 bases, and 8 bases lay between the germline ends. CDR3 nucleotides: TGTGCCAGTAGTACCGGGTTAGGGGAGCTGTTTTTT. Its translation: CASSTGLGELFF. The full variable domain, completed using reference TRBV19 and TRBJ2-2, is DGGITQSPKYLFRKEGQNVTLSCEQNLNHDAMYWYRQDPGQGLRLIYYSQIVNDFQKGDIAEGYSVSREKKESFPLTVTSAQKNPTAFYLCASSTGLGELFFGEGSRLTVL.

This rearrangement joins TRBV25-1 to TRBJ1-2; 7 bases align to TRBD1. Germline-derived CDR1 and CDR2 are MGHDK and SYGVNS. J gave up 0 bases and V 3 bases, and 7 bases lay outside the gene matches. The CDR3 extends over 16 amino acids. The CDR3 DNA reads TGTGCCAGCAGTGAGGGACAGTATTTAGCTAACTATGGCTACACCTTC. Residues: CASSEGQYLANYGYTF.

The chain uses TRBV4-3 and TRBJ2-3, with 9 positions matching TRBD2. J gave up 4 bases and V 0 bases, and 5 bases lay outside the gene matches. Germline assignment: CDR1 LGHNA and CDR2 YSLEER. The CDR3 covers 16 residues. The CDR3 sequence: CASSQETSGFADTQYF. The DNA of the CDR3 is TGCGCCAGCAGCCAAGAAACTAGCGGGTTTGCAGATACGCAGTATTTT.

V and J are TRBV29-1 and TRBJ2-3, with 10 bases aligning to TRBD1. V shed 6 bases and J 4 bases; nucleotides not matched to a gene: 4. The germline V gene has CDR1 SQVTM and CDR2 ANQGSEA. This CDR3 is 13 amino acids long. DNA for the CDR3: TGCAGCGTGGAGACAGGGGGCGCAGATACGCAGTATTTT. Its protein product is CSVETGGADTQYF.

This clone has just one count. CDR3 DNA: TGTGCCAGCAGCCAGGGACAGGCAAGAGAGACCCAGTACTTC. It specifies CASSQGQARETQYF. The chain combines TRBV7-8 with TRBJ2-5; 8 positions agree with TRBD1. This CDR3 region has 14 residues. The junction had 6 bases not matched to a gene; V was cut back by 5 bases and J by 4 bases. Per germline, CDR1 SGHVS and CDR2 FQNEAQ.

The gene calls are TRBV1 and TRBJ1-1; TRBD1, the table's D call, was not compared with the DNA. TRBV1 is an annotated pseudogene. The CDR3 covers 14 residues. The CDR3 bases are TGCACCAGCAGCCAAGAGACAGCGAACACTGAAGCTTTCTTT. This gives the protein CTSSQETANTEAFF.

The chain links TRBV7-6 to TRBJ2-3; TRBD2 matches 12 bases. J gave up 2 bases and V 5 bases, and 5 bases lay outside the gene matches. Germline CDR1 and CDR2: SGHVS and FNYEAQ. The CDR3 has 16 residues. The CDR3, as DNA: TGTGCCAGCAGCGTGTGGACTAGCGGGGTCACAGATACGCAGTATTTT. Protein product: CASSVWTSGVTDTQYF.

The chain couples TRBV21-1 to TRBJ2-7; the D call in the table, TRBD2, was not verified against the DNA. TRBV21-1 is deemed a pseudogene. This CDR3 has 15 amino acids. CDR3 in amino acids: CASSKGLAGCYEQYF. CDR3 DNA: TGTGCCAGCAGCAAAGGGCTAGCGGGGTGTTACGAGCAGTACTTC.

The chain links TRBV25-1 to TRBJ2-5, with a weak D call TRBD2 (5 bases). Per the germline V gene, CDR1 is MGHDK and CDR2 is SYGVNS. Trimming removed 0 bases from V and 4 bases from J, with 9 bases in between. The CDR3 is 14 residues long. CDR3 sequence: CASSEYKAVETQYF. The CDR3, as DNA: TGTGCCAGCAGTGAATATAAAGCGGTAGAGACCCAGTACTTC. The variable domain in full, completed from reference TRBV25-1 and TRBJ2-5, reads EADIYQTPRYLVIGTGKKITLECSQTMGHDKMYWYQQDPGMELHLIHYSYGVNSTEKGDLSSESTVSRIRTEHFPLTLESARPSHTSQYLCASSEYKAVETQYFGPGTRLLVL.

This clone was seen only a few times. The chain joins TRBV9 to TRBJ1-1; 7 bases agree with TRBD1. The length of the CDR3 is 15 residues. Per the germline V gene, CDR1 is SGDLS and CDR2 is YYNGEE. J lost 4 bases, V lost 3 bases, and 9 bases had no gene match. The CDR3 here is CASSAMTGWGTEAFF. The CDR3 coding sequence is TGTGCCAGCAGCGCAATGACAGGGTGGGGCACTGAAGCTTTCTTT.

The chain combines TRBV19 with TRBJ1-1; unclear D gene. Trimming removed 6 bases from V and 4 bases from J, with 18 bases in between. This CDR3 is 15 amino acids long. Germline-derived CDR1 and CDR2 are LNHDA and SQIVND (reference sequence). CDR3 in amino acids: CASSTMTLEVTEAFF. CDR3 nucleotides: TGTGCCAGTAGCACCATGACACTTGAAGTCACTGAAGCTTTCTTT.